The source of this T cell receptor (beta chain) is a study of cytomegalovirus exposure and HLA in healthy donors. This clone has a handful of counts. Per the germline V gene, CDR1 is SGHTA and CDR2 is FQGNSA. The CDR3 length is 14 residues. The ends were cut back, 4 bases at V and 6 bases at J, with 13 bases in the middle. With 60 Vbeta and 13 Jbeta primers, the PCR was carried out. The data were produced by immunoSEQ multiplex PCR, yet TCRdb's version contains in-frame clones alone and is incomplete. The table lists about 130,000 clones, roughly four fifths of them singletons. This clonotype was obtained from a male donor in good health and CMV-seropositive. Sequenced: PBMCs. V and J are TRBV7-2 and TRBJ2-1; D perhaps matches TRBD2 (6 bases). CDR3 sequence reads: CASSSGSISNEQFF. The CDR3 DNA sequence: TGTGCCAGCAGCTCCGGGAGTATATCCAATGAGCAGTTCTTC.